This T cell receptor (delta chain) was retrieved from a study of gamma-delta T cells after stem cell transplantation. TCRdb re-called clones from the RT-PCR reads via CATT. The data show approximately 1,600 delta-chain clones, roughly 8.7% seen once. With respect to this clone: A much larger clone lies one base from this, so it may be a read error.

The CDR3 runs 15 residues. Trimming removed 4 bases at V and 2 bases at J, with 16 bases between. Germline V gene data show CDR1 as GEAIGNYY and CDR2 as EKD. Sample: gamma-delta T cells. The chain employs TRDV2 and TRDJ1; perhaps TRDD3 as D (6 bases). This receptor was identified in a human donor. It is not recorded whose cells these are; they may come from a transplant donor. CDR3 nucleotide sequence: TGTGCCTGTGAACCTCTCGGTGGGGATACCGATAAACTCATCTTT. This sequence encodes CACEPLGGDTDKLIF.